The 10 T cell receptor beta chains presented below share a single source sample, sequenced in a study of T cell responses to AZD1222 COVID-19 vaccine. Generated by immunoSEQ multiplex PCR, the TCRdb table keeps only in-frame clones and is missing some. The sample records about 85,000 clones, about 85% being singletons. The sample was peripheral blood, taken 28 days after the second AZD1222 dose. The receptors shown here come from an adult who received the AZD1222 COVID-19 vaccine.

The chain uses TRBV5-8 and TRBJ2-1; perhaps TRBD1 as D (6 bases). The CDR3 runs 17 residues. V was shortened by 1 base and J by 7 bases, with 21 bases between the two germline ends. Germline values: CDR1 SGHTS, CDR2 YDEGEE. In nucleotides, the CDR3 is TGTGCCAGCAGCTTGTCGTTGTCTTCACTAGGGGGTAATGAGCAGTTCTTC. Its protein product is CASSLSLSSLGGNEQFF.

This clone was detected only once. This chain connects TRBV7-2 to TRBJ2-4, with D possibly being TRBD2 (7 bases). CDR3 length: 14 amino acids. Germline loops: CDR1 SGHTA, CDR2 FQGNSA. Trimming shortened V by 5 bases and J by 9 bases, and 17 bases separated the two germline ends. The chain's CDR3 is CASSPRGGGGIQYF. The DNA for the CDR3 is TGTGCCAGCAGCCCAAGGGGGGGCGGGGGCATTCAGTACTTC.

Points on this clone: At one of its ends the junction is not consistent with the germline gene, which may arise from a read error. V and J are TRBV19 and TRBJ2-7; D may be TRBD1 or TRBD2 (6 bases each). This CDR3 has 12 amino acids. Germline V lookup: CDR1 LNHDA, CDR2 SQIVND (reference sequence). Here the CDR3 DNA reads TGTGCCAGTAGTATTGCCGGGGGCGAGCAGCACTTC. This translates into CASSIAGGEQHF.

This clone was found a few times. The CDR3 region is CASSLFGGELFF. DNA for the CDR3: TGTGCCAGCAGCCTCTTCGGAGGGGAGCTGTTTTTT. The J gene is TRBJ1-4, the V gene TRBV28; D uncertain. With the DNA end fitting TRBJ2-2 better, the J assignment may be wrong. Germline V gene data show CDR1 as MDHEN and CDR2 as SYDVKM. This CDR3 spans 12 amino acids.

The rearrangement uses TRBV18 and TRBJ2-1; perhaps TRBD1 as D (5 bases). The germline V gene has CDR1 KGHSH and CDR2 LQKENI. Trimming stripped 4 bases from V and 0 bases from J, with 13 bases between. This CDR3 is built from 16 residues. The CDR3 is CASSLGPPLSYNEQFF. As DNA, the CDR3 is TGTGCCAGCTCACTGGGGCCCCCCCTCTCCTACAATGAGCAGTTCTTC.

V usage is TRBV3-1 (or the pseudogene TRBV3-2) and J usage is TRBJ1-2, with D unresolved. Trimming shortened V by 1 base and J by 5 bases, and 8 bases separated the two germline ends. In germline, CDR1 is LGHDT, CDR2 YNNKEL (reference sequence). The CDR3 is 13 amino acids. CDR3 sequence: CASSQGRAYGYTF. The CDR3 DNA reads as TGTGCCAGCAGCCAAGGAAGAGCTTATGGCTACACCTTC.

This chain connects TRBV7-2 to TRBJ1-4; D perhaps matches TRBD1 (5 bases). V was cut by 2 bases and J by 14 bases, with 12 bases left in between. The CDR3 runs 12 residues. Germline CDR1 is SGHTA and CDR2 is FQGNSA. CDR3 residues: CASSLLAGLLFF. The CDR3 DNA sequence: TGTGCCAGCAGCTTATTGGCAGGGCTTCTGTTTTTT.

This clone appeared a single time. The V gene is TRBV11-2, the J gene TRBJ1-1; D call uncertain. The germline CDR1 and CDR2 sequences are SGHAT and FQNNGV. Trimming left V 4 bases short and J 5 bases short, with 11 bases between. CDR3 length: 13 residues. The CDR3 DNA follows: TGTGCCAGCAGCTCCGGCGGTGGGACTGAAGCTTTCTTT. Translation: CASSSGGGTEAFF.

This rearrangement joins TRBV11-2 to TRBJ2-2; D remains unclear. Per germline, CDR1 SGHAT and CDR2 FQNNGV. The V end lost 7 bases, the J end lost 10 bases, and 19 bases lay between the germline ends. The CDR3 contains 14 residues. Here the CDR3 reads CASTQFTASEELFF. CDR3 nucleotide sequence: TGTGCCAGCACCCAGTTCACCGCCTCGGAGGAGCTGTTTTTT.

This clone turned up a few times. The J gene is TRBJ1-2, the V gene TRBV3-1 (or the pseudogene TRBV3-2), with 7 bases lining up with TRBD1. CDR1 LGHDT and CDR2 YNNKEL come from the germline V gene (reference sequence). This CDR3 has 14 residues. The V segment lost 1 base and the J segment 5 bases; nucleotides outside the gene matches: 4. The CDR3 nucleotides are TGTGCCAGCAGCCAAGGACAGGGTTGGTATGGCTACACCTTC. Its protein product is CASSQGQGWYGYTF.